This T cell receptor beta chain was sequenced for a study of blood T cell repertoires in COVID-19. As for the study in general: Sample material is recorded as cDNA or gDNA derived from T cells, B-cell-depleted T cells, or PBMCs.

Using immunoSEQ multiplex PCR, the repertoire was profiled, and TCRdb retains in-frame clones only, with some absent. The table has over 150,000 clones, over 65% seen once. Sequenced sample: peripheral blood. The receptor comes from a man older than 75 with acute or convalescent COVID-19.

The CDR3 is CASSQMEYSPLHF. The CDR3 DNA sequence: TGTGCCAGCAGCCAGATGGAGTACTCACCCCTCCACTTT. The rearrangement joins TRBV12-3 or TRBV12-4 to TRBJ1-6; D remains ambiguous. Trimming cost V 6 bases and J 10 bases, with 13 bases left between them. This CDR3 is 13 amino acids long.